Each of the 30 T cell receptor beta chains below was sequenced from the same sample in a study of cytomegalovirus exposure and HLA in healthy donors. PCR involved 60 Vbeta and 13 Jbeta primers. TCRdb's copy holds only in-frame clones and misses some; the assay was immunoSEQ multiplex PCR. The sample yields over 200,000 clones, 77% seen once. The specimen was PBMCs. These receptors all stem from a woman aged 60-70 years in good health and CMV-seropositive.

This clone was detected only a few times. In DNA, the CDR3 is TGTGCCAGCAGCTTCCAGTACGGGGAGCTGTTTTTT. It specifies CASSFQYGELFF. The J gene is TRBJ2-2, the V gene TRBV7-2; D is unclear. Trimming stripped 3 bases from V and 7 bases from J, with 6 bases between. The CDR3 spans 12 residues. Germline CDR1 SGHTA, CDR2 FQGNSA.

The V and J genes are TRBV18 and TRBJ2-3; TRBD2 matches at 10 bases. Trimming at V came to 2 bases and at J to 1 base, leaving 9 bases not matched to a gene. The CDR3 runs to 18 residues. Germline CDR1 reads KGHSH; CDR2 reads LQKENI. The CDR3 coding sequence is TGTGCCAGCTCACCAGGGCTAGCGGGAGTGGTCGGCACAGATACGCAGTATTTT. Protein product: CASSPGLAGVVGTDTQYF.

This clone was seen a few times. The chain joins TRBV4-2 to TRBJ1-6; 7 nucleotides match TRBD1. J gave up 1 base and V 0 bases, and 15 bases lay outside the gene matches. CDR1 is LGHNA, CDR2 YNFKEQ, per germline. This CDR3 contains 21 residues. The CDR3 nucleotides are TGTGCCAGCAGCCAAGATGGCGGTGTCAGGGGGGTGATATCCTATAATTCACCCCTCCACTTT. It specifies CASSQDGGVRGVISYNSPLHF.

The chain recombines TRBV30 with TRBJ2-7; D unresolved. The CDR3 covers 13 residues. Germline V lookup: CDR1 GTSNPN, CDR2 SVGIG (reference sequence). V was pared by 5 bases and J by 0 bases, with 11 bases between. CDR3 protein: CAWRLKSSYEQYF. DNA of the CDR3: TGTGCCTGGCGACTTAAGAGCTCCTACGAGCAGTACTTC.

The rearrangement uses TRBV5-4 and TRBJ2-7; tentative D call: TRBD2 (5 bases). The CDR3 runs to 14 residues. V lost 10 bases to trimming and J lost 3 bases, with 20 bases between them. The germline gives CDR1 SGHNT, CDR2 YYREEE (reference sequence). The CDR3 DNA follows: TGTGCCTCCTCCCGAGACGGACGGGACTACGAGCAGTACTTC. This translates into CASSRDGRDYEQYF.

CDR3 DNA sequence: TGTGCCATTACGACGGGAGGAGAGACCCAGTACTTC. Protein sequence: CAITTGGETQYF. This rearrangement joins TRBV2 to TRBJ2-5; 7 nucleotides match TRBD2. The CDR3 is 12 amino acids. In germline, CDR1 is SNHLY, CDR2 FYNNEI. Trimming cost V 10 bases and J 4 bases; bases outside gene matches: 6.

V usage is TRBV5-4 and J usage is TRBJ2-3; tentative D call: TRBD2 (7 bases). With 5 bases removed from V and 0 bases from J, the gap between germline ends came to 13 bases. Germline values: CDR1 SGHNT, CDR2 YYREEE (reference sequence). The CDR3 has 15 amino acids. The chain's CDR3 is CASRPGGPSTDTQYF. CDR3 nucleotides: TGTGCCAGCAGGCCCGGGGGGCCAAGCACAGATACGCAGTATTTT.

The rearrangement uses TRBV5-1 and TRBJ2-5; 7 bases line up with TRBD2. V was clipped by 0 bases and J by 5 bases; unmatched bases: 7. The CDR3 spans 15 residues. Looked up from germline, CDR1 is SGHRS and CDR2 is YFSETQ. DNA for the CDR3: TGCGCCAGCAGCTTGGGCGGCGGGAGCAGGGAGACCCAGTACTTC. Translation: CASSLGGGSRETQYF.

The genes are TRBV29-1 and TRBJ2-7; perhaps TRBD1 as D (6 bases). This CDR3 region has 13 residues. V shed 7 bases and J shed 0 bases, with 13 bases lying between them. Per germline, CDR1 SQVTM and CDR2 ANQGSEA. CDR3 sequence reads: CSARQGSSYEQYF. The CDR3 bases are TGCAGCGCCCGGCAGGGGAGCTCCTACGAGCAGTACTTC.

There are a few counts of this clone. The rearrangement joins TRBV6-1 to TRBJ1-2; 8 nucleotides agree with TRBD1. The CDR3 totals 14 residues. The junction had 6 bases not matched to a gene; V was cut back by 7 bases and J by 2 bases. Looked up from germline, CDR1 is MNHNS and CDR2 is SASEGT. The CDR3 sequence is CASKGQGRNYGYTF. The CDR3 DNA sequence: TGTGCCAGCAAAGGACAGGGCAGGAACTATGGCTACACCTTC.

V usage is TRBV6-5 and J usage is TRBJ2-7, with 9 bases that match TRBD1. The junction had 5 bases not matched to a gene; V was cut back by 5 bases and J by 6 bases. This CDR3 contains 13 residues. Germline V gives CDR1 MNHEY, CDR2 SVGAGI. CDR3 DNA sequence: TGTGCCAGCAGTAAACAGGGGGCGCGCGAGCAGTACTTC. Translation gives CASSKQGAREQYF.

CDR3 amino acids: CASSSTVNYGYTF. CDR3 nucleotides: TGTGCCAGCAGCTCCACGGTGAACTATGGCTACACCTTC. The chain uses TRBV5-6 and TRBJ1-2; D remains unclear. The ends were cut back, 3 bases at V and 2 bases at J, with 8 bases in the middle. There are 13 residues in the CDR3. CDR1 and CDR2 from the germline V gene are SGHDT and YYEEEE.

The chain carries TRBV6-5 and TRBJ1-2; the D gene is possibly TRBD1 (6 bases). Germline V gene lookup returns CDR1 MNHEY and CDR2 SVGAGI. V was trimmed by 4 bases and J by 6 bases, leaving 12 bases between them. This CDR3 has 13 residues. The CDR3 DNA follows: TGTGCCAGCAGTTTTAGACAGGCGGATGGCTACACCTTC. Translated, it gives CASSFRQADGYTF.

The V call is TRBV29-1, the J call TRBJ2-1; 9 bases are shared with TRBD1. The CDR3 is made up of 13 amino acids. Germline CDR1 SQVTM, CDR2 ANQGSEA. V lost 6 bases, J lost 8 bases, and 8 bases stayed unmatched. In DNA form, the CDR3 reads TGCAGCGTCGTACAGGGGGCGCGGTATGAGCAGTTCTTC. Translation: CSVVQGARYEQFF.

This clone has ten or more counts. The chain links TRBV4-3 to TRBJ2-7; 13 nucleotides agree with TRBD2. The germline gives CDR1 LGHNA, CDR2 YSLEER. This CDR3 has 18 residues. With 4 bases clipped from V and 4 bases from J, the junction kept 13 bases outside the gene matches. Written as DNA, the CDR3 is TGCGCCAGCAGCCCTGGACTAGCGGGGGAAGGATCGGATTACGAGCAGTACTTC. Protein: CASSPGLAGEGSDYEQYF.

This clone came up once. The chain has TRBV2 and TRBJ2-3, with unresolved D. The V and J ends lost 8 bases and 4 bases respectively, with 10 bases between them. Germline-derived CDR1 and CDR2 are SNHLY and FYNNEI. The CDR3 has 12 amino acids. The CDR3 DNA reads as TGTGCCAGCGGCCCCTTGCCAGATACGCAGTATTTT. Encoded protein: CASGPLPDTQYF.

This chain connects TRBV5-1 to TRBJ1-3; 7 bases align to TRBD1. The length of the CDR3 is 15 residues. The V gene's germline CDR1 is SGHRS and CDR2 YFSETQ. The junction had 6 bases not matched to a gene; V was cut back by 4 bases and J by 2 bases. CDR3 bases: TGCGCCAGCAGCGCGGGGCAGGGGGCTGGAAACACCATATATTTT. It is translated as CASSAGQGAGNTIYF. Filled out from reference TRBV5-1 and TRBJ1-3, the complete variable domain reads KAGVTQTPRYLIKTRGQQVTLSCSPISGHRSVSWYQQTPGQGLQFLFEYFSETQRNKGNFPGRFSGRQFSNSRSEMNVSTLELGDSALYLCASSAGQGAGNTIYFGEGSWLTVV.

In DNA, the CDR3 is TGCAGCGTTGGGGGGTCGTCGGGACAGGCTCCAGGGTATGGCTACACCTTC. It translates to CSVGGSSGQAPGYGYTF. This chain links TRBV29-1 with TRBJ1-2; 8 bases are shared with TRBD1. Germline V gene data show CDR1 as SQVTM and CDR2 as ANQGSEA. The CDR3 is 17 residues long. After removal of 4 bases from V and 5 bases from J, the junction contained 18 bases not matched to a gene.

The CDR3, as DNA: TGTGCCTGGAGGGACACTCCATGGGGTGAAGCTTTCTTT. It specifies CAWRDTPWGEAFF. The chain links TRBV30 to TRBJ1-1; TRBD1 might be the D (5 bases). This CDR3 region has 13 residues. CDR1 GTSNPN and CDR2 SVGIG come from the germline V gene (reference sequence). V was cut by 3 bases and J by 7 bases, with 15 bases left in between.

The chain has TRBV19 and TRBJ2-2; 7 bases map to TRBD1. CDR1 LNHDA and CDR2 SQIVND come from the germline V gene (reference sequence). The CDR3 runs 16 residues. The trim removed 4 bases at V and 1 base at J, leaving 6 bases unmatched. CDR3 coding DNA: TGTGCCAGTAGTACCCGGGACAGTCTGAACACCGGGGAGCTGTTTTTT. Protein product: CASSTRDSLNTGELFF.

This chain uses TRBV10-3 with TRBJ1-2; 9 bases map to TRBD1. CDR1 is ENHRY, CDR2 SYGVKD, per germline. J gave up 1 base and V 6 bases, and 6 bases lay outside the gene matches. The CDR3 consists of 15 residues. The CDR3 coding sequence is TGTGCCATCAGGGGACAGGGAGGGGATAACTATGGCTACACCTTC. As protein: CAIRGQGGDNYGYTF.

The rearrangement joins TRBV7-8 to TRBJ2-3; 12 nucleotides match TRBD2. Germline-derived CDR1 and CDR2 are SGHVS and FQNEAQ. Trimming removed 4 bases from V and 7 bases from J; junction bases left unmatched: 6. This CDR3 is 15 amino acids long. The CDR3 sequence: CASSSLAGGPNTQYF. The CDR3 nucleotides are TGTGCCAGCAGCTCGCTAGCGGGAGGGCCAAATACGCAGTATTTT.

The chain has TRBV28 and TRBJ2-2, with 7 positions matching TRBD1. The trim removed 6 bases at V and 3 bases at J, leaving 7 bases unmatched. The V gene's germline CDR1 is MDHEN and CDR2 SYDVKM. The CDR3 spans 15 residues. This CDR3 is CASRPSTGDTGELFF. In nucleotides, the CDR3 is TGTGCCAGCAGACCTAGTACAGGGGACACCGGGGAGCTGTTTTTT.

The chain has TRBV28 and TRBJ1-6, with D unresolved. Germline lookup yields CDR1 MDHEN and CDR2 SYDVKM. Trimming stripped 2 bases from V and 9 bases from J, with 5 bases between. The CDR3 is made up of 12 amino acids. CDR3 sequence (DNA): TGTGCCAGCAGTTTAGCGATTTCACCCCTCCACTTT. It encodes CASSLAISPLHF.

The chain couples TRBV10-3 to TRBJ2-1, with 8 bases matching TRBD1. The CDR3 totals 15 residues. CDR1 and CDR2 from the germline V gene are ENHRY and SYGVKD. The trim removed 5 bases at V and 7 bases at J, leaving 10 bases unmatched. CDR3 protein: CAISRTGQTQNEQFF. The CDR3 nucleotides are TGTGCCATCAGTCGGACAGGGCAGACTCAAAATGAGCAGTTCTTC.

This clone was observed a few times. In DNA, the CDR3 is TGTGCCAGCTCGCCAGGGGCTTGGTCTGGAAACACCATATATTTT. Its protein product is CASSPGAWSGNTIYF. The rearrangement uses TRBV18 and TRBJ1-3; D may be TRBD1 (6 bases). The CDR3 length is 15 residues. CDR1 KGHSH and CDR2 LQKENI come from the germline V gene. V shed 6 bases and J shed 1 base, with 13 bases lying between them. The variable domain in full, completed from reference TRBV18 and TRBJ1-3, reads NAGVMQNPRHLVRRRGQEARLRCSPMKGHSHVYWYRQLPEEGLKFMVYLQKENIIDESGMPKERFSAEFPKEGPSILRIQQVVRGDSAAYFCASSPGAWSGNTIYFGEGSWLTVV.

The chain links TRBV4-2 to TRBJ1-2; D ambiguous. The germline CDR1 and CDR2 sequences are LGHNA and YNFKEQ. V was trimmed by 5 bases and J by 8 bases, leaving 15 bases between them. This CDR3 region has 13 residues. The DNA for the CDR3 is TGTGCCAGCAGCACCCAATCGTCGGGGGGCTACACCTTC. Its translation is CASSTQSSGGYTF.

In this sample, this clone turned up a few times. The V and J genes are TRBV7-9 and TRBJ2-7; D gene uncertain. Deletions cut 0 bases from V and 4 bases from J, with 7 bases between. The CDR3 loop spans 13 amino acids. In germline, CDR1 is SEHNR, CDR2 FQNEAQ (reference sequence). The CDR3 coding sequence is TGTGCCAGCAGCTTAGCGGCAGGATACGAGCAGTACTTC. Translation gives CASSLAAGYEQYF.

The chain recombines TRBV5-4 with TRBJ1-2, with D perhaps matching TRBD1 (5 bases). This CDR3 spans 16 amino acids. V gave up 4 bases and J gave up 7 bases, with 23 bases separating them. Per germline, CDR1 SGHNT and CDR2 YYREEE (reference sequence). This CDR3 reads CASSPTLEQGRSGYTF. CDR3 DNA: TGTGCCAGCAGCCCGACCCTCGAGCAGGGTAGAAGTGGCTACACCTTC.

In nucleotides, the CDR3 is TGTGCCAGCAGGGAACAGACAGGACCTGAAGCTTTCTTT. Translating gives CASREQTGPEAFF. The chain joins TRBV6-5 to TRBJ1-1; D is perhaps TRBD1 (6 bases). This CDR3 has 13 amino acids. The germline V gene encodes CDR1 MNHEY and CDR2 SVGAGI. Trimming took 6 bases from V and 6 from J, leaving 14 bases between them.